Presented here are 12 T cell receptor beta chains from one specimen sequenced in a study of T cells after somatic rescue of genetic block. TCRdb keeps only in-frame clones here, not all; method: immunoSEQ multiplex PCR. The sample lists 12,000 to 15,000 clones; over 70% were seen once. What was sequenced was peripheral blood mononuclear cells (PBMCs). The receptors derive from a boy between 10 and 17 years old.

In this sample, this clone turned up a few times. The chain is built from TRBV7-6 and TRBJ2-1; 8 positions agree with TRBD2. This CDR3 has 15 amino acids. The germline CDR1 and CDR2 sequences are SGHVS and FNYEAQ. Trimming at V came to 1 base and at J to 3 bases, leaving 2 bases not matched to a gene. CDR3 in DNA: TGTGCCAGCAGCTTAGAGCGGGGGATCTACAATGAGCAGTTCTTC. This encodes CASSLERGIYNEQFF.

The V gene is TRBV27, the J gene TRBJ2-7; 7 bases agree with TRBD2. CDR1 and CDR2 from the germline V gene are MNHEY and SMNVEV (reference sequence). This CDR3 contains 14 residues. After removal of 6 bases from V and 0 bases from J, the junction contained 5 bases not matched to a gene. The CDR3 is CASSRGLVSYEQYF. CDR3 nucleotide sequence: TGTGCCAGCAGCCGAGGACTAGTCTCCTACGAGCAGTACTTC.

The chain links TRBV10-1 to TRBJ2-3, with 9 bases matching TRBD2. Germline trimming cut 0 bases from V and 3 bases from J; bases unmatched to any gene: 7. The CDR3 runs to 17 residues. Germline-derived CDR1 and CDR2 are WNHNN and SYGVQD (reference sequence). CDR3 sequence: CASSESRVAGETDTQYF. CDR3 sequence (DNA): TGCGCCAGCAGTGAGTCAAGGGTAGCGGGAGAAACAGATACGCAGTATTTT.

This clone occurred a few times. The J gene is TRBJ2-1, the V gene TRBV30; 11 nucleotides match TRBD2. The CDR3 is made up of 12 amino acids. Per the germline V gene, CDR1 is GTSNPN and CDR2 is SVGIG (reference sequence). The chain's CDR3 is CAVYSGGAKQFF. The CDR3 nucleotides read TGTGCGGTTTATAGCGGGGGGGCAAAGCAGTTCTTC.

The chain uses TRBV10-3 and TRBJ1-5; a weak D match, TRBD1 (6 bases). In germline, CDR1 is ENHRY, CDR2 SYGVKD. With 3 bases removed from V and 2 bases from J, the gap between germline ends came to 8 bases. The CDR3 is made up of 14 amino acids. The CDR3 coding sequence is TGTGCCATCAGTGACCGACAGGGCAATCAGCCCCAGCATTTT. This gives the protein CAISDRQGNQPQHF.

The chain's CDR3 is CASSFSRLAGGRSTQYF. The CDR3 nucleotides read TGTGCCAGCAGTTTCTCCCGACTAGCGGGGGGGCGGAGTACGCAGTATTTT. The chain links TRBV27 to TRBJ2-3, with 14 bases identical to TRBD2. CDR3 length: 17 amino acids. V lost 3 bases to trimming and J lost 8 bases; unmatched junction nucleotides: 10. Germline CDR1 MNHEY, CDR2 SMNVEV (reference sequence).

The chain joins TRBV10-1 to TRBJ2-7; 7 nucleotides line up with TRBD1. This CDR3 has 15 residues. The germline CDR1 and CDR2 sequences are WNHNN and SYGVQD (reference sequence). V was clipped by 3 bases and J by 0 bases; unmatched bases: 5. This chain's CDR3 is CASSEVGTVSYEQYF. The CDR3 nucleotides are TGCGCCAGCAGTGAAGTGGGGACAGTCTCCTACGAGCAGTACTTC.

This clone was counted once. The genes are TRBV7-9 and TRBJ1-2; tentative D call: TRBD1 (6 bases). The CDR3 sequence is 13 residues long. With 6 bases removed from V and 8 bases from J, the gap between germline ends came to 16 bases. Germline V gives CDR1 SEHNR, CDR2 FQNEAQ (reference sequence). The DNA of the CDR3 is TGTGCCAGCAGATACACAGGGACGGGCGGCTACACCTTC. It is translated as CASRYTGTGGYTF. Based on the CDR3 plus reference TRBV7-9 and TRBJ1-2, the full variable domain is DTGVSQNPRHKITKRGQNVTFRCDPISEHNRLYWYRQTLGQGPEFLTYFQNEAQLEKSRLLSDRFSAERPKGSFSTLEIQRTEQGDSAMYLCASRYTGTGGYTFGSGTRLTVV.

V gene TRBV7-8 combines with J gene TRBJ2-7, with D unresolved. V dropped 5 bases and J dropped 7 bases, with 21 bases sitting between them. Germline V CDR1 and CDR2: SGHVS, FQNEAQ. The CDR3 spans 15 residues. In nucleotides, the CDR3 is TGTGCCAGCAGCCAATACGTCCGGCCCTCTGGGGAGCAGTACTTC. It specifies CASSQYVRPSGEQYF.

The J gene is TRBJ1-2, the V gene TRBV27; TRBD1 matches 8 bases. Germline V gene lookup returns CDR1 MNHEY and CDR2 SMNVEV (reference sequence). V shed 6 bases and J 8 bases; nucleotides not matched to a gene: 11. There are 14 residues in the CDR3. The CDR3 DNA sequence: TGTGCCAGCAGAACAGACCTGACAGGGGACGGCTACACCTTC. It yields the protein CASRTDLTGDGYTF.

This clone was counted a few times. J is TRBJ1-5 and V is TRBV6-1; no clear D gene. The CDR3 contains 12 residues. Looked up from germline, CDR1 is MNHNS and CDR2 is SASEGT. The V end was cut by 6 bases, the J end by 9 bases, with 12 bases between. CDR3: CASSPYVRPQHF. CDR3 DNA sequence: TGTGCCAGCAGCCCCTACGTTAGGCCCCAGCATTTT.

The chain employs TRBV7-8 and TRBJ1-6; D perhaps matches TRBD1 (5 bases). Germline V gene lookup returns CDR1 SGHVS and CDR2 FQNEAQ. The CDR3 length is 17 residues. V was clipped by 4 bases and J by 1 base, with 14 bases between them. This chain's CDR3 is CASSSNPQGSYNSPLHF. DNA for the CDR3: TGTGCCAGCAGCTCTAACCCCCAGGGTTCCTATAATTCACCCCTCCACTTT.